This is a list of T cell receptor beta chains from one sample in a study of blood T cell repertoires in COVID-19. Clones were sequenced by immunoSEQ multiplex PCR, and TCRdb holds only the in-frame ones, with some missing. The table has about 400,000 clones, approximately 86% seen once; the top ten hold approximately 2%. The sample taken for sequencing was PBMCs or T cells enriched from blood (not recorded which). The receptors derive from a woman between 35 and 50 years old with acute COVID-19. CDR3s include the opening cysteine and the closing phenylalanine or tryptophan. The D gene is left open where the match is weak. Only some rows state a clone size, as once, few, many or a class for expanded clones.

D	V	size	J	DNA	CDR3
.	TRBV2	.	TRBJ1-2	TGTGCCAGCTCTACGGGGGGCTCCCTCTATGGCTACACCTTC	CASSTGGSLYGYTF
TRBD1	TRBV18	.	TRBJ2-5	TGTGCCAGCTCAGAACAGGGGAAGGAGACCCAGTACTTC	CASSEQGKETQYF
TRBD1	TRBV4-1	.	TRBJ2-3	TGCGCCAGCACCCCGGGACAGACGAGCACAGATACGCAGTATTTT	CASTPGQTSTDTQYF
TRBD2	TRBV7-2	.	TRBJ2-3	TGTGCCAGCAGCCAGGAGACTAGCGGGGTGGATACGCAGTATTTT	CASSQETSGVDTQYF
TRBD1	TRBV9	.	TRBJ2-7	TGTGCCAGCAGCGACGGGACAGGGATCCACGAGCAGTACTTC	CASSDGTGIHEQYF
.	TRBV6-4	.	TRBJ1-2	TGTGCCAGCAGTGAGCAGGCCGGCTATGGCTACACCTTC	CASSEQAGYGYTF
TRBD1	TRBV6-5	once	TRBJ1-5	TGTGCCAGCAGTCCTAAGGACAGGGGGCTTCAGCCCCAGCATTTT	CASSPKDRGLQPQHF
.	TRBV6-6	.	TRBJ2-7	TGTGCCAGCAGGTCATCTTCGGGGACCTACGAGCAGTACTTC	CASRSSSGTYEQYF
TRBD1	TRBV19	.	TRBJ1-6	TGTGCCAGCCGAGGAGGGGGCAGCTATAATTCACCCCTCCACTTT	CASRGGGSYNSPLHF
TRBD2	TRBV7-8	.	TRBJ2-2	TGTGCCAGCAGCTTAACATTCTATAGCGGGGGCCTAAACACCGGGGAGCTGTTTTTT	CASSLTFYSGGLNTGELFF
.	TRBV7-2	.	TRBJ1-2	TGTGCCAGCAGCTTAAACACAGGGAGTTCCTATGGCTACACCTTC	CASSLNTGSSYGYTF
.	TRBV19	.	TRBJ1-6	TGTGCCAGTAGCCAAAACAGGGCCTTCTATAATTCACCCCTCCACTTT	CASSQNRAFYNSPLHF
TRBD1	TRBV12-3/TRBV12-4	.	TRBJ1-2	TGTGCCAGCAGCCAAGGGACAGGGGACGGCTACACCTTC	CASSQGTGDGYTF
TRBD1	TRBV19	.	TRBJ1-5	TGTGCCAGTAGTATTGGACAGGGGACAATGTGGCCCCAGCATTTT	CASSIGQGTMWPQHF
.	TRBV5-6	.	TRBJ1-1	TGTGCCAGCAGCTTGGGGAGTGAAGCTTTCTTT	CASSLGSEAFF
TRBD2	TRBV28	.	TRBJ2-3	TGTGCCAGCAGTCCGAGGACTAGCGGGGGCACAGATACGCAGTATTTT	CASSPRTSGGTDTQYF
TRBD2	TRBV4-1	.	TRBJ2-5	TGCGCCAGCAGCCGAGGACTAGCGGGGGGGGAACAAGAGACCCAGTACTTC	CASSRGLAGGEQETQYF
TRBD1	TRBV19	.	TRBJ2-2	TGTGCCAGTAGTTGGGACAGGGACACCGGGGAGCTGTTTTTT	CASSWDRDTGELFF
.	TRBV24-1	.	TRBJ1-4	TGTGCCACCAGTGATCCCCCCGGGTGGAACGGGGAAAAACTGTTTTTT	CATSDPPGWNGEKLFF
.	TRBV19	.	TRBJ1-1	TGTGCCAGTAGTATTCTGAGGGCGACGGACACTGAAGCTTTCTTT	CASSILRATDTEAFF
TRBD2	TRBV7-9	few	TRBJ2-3	TGTGCCAGCAGCTTACTAGCGGGGTCCCGGGATACGCAGTATTTT	CASSLLAGSRDTQYF
.	TRBV11-2	.	TRBJ2-7	TGTGCCAGCAGCTTAGCAGGGGCGGACTACGAGCAGTACTTC	CASSLAGADYEQYF
.	TRBV2	.	TRBJ1-6	TGTGCCAGCAGTGAACGGCGGCTGATTAATTCACCCCTCCACTTT	CASSERRLINSPLHF
TRBD1	TRBV18	once	TRBJ1-2	TGTGCCAGCTCACCATACCGCACAGGGGGCGGTAACTATGGCTACACCTTC	CASSPYRTGGGNYGYTF
TRBD2	TRBV2	.	TRBJ2-3	TGTGCCAGCAGTGTAGCGGGGGGGACAGATACGCAGTATTTT	CASSVAGGTDTQYF
TRBD1	TRBV2	.	TRBJ1-6	TGTGCCAGCAGTAGACAGGGTGATTCACCCCTCCACTTT	CASSRQGDSPLHF
.	TRBV11-2	.	TRBJ2-1	TGTGCCAGCAGCGTCAGTTCTCACGACAATGAGCAGTTCTTC	CASSVSSHDNEQFF
.	TRBV4-1	.	TRBJ1-5	TGCGCCAGCAGCCAAGGGACAGATCGGGTAGATCAGCCCCAGCATTTT	CASSQGTDRVDQPQHF
TRBD1	TRBV3-1/TRBV3-2	once	TRBJ1-6	TGTGCCAGCAGGACAGGGGACAATAATTCACCCCTCCACTTT	CASRTGDNNSPLHF